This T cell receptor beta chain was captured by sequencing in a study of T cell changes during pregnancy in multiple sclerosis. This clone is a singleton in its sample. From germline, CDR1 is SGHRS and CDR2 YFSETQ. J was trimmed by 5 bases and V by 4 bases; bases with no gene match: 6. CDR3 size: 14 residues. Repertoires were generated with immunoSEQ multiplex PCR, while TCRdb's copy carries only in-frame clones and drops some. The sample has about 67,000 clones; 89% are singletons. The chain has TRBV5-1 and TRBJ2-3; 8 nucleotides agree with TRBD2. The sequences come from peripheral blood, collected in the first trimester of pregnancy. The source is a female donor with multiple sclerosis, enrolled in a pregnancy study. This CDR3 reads CASSPAGAGDTQYF. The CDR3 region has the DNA TGCGCCAGCAGCCCAGCGGGAGCTGGAGATACGCAGTATTTT.